The rows below give T cell receptor beta chains drawn from one sample of a study of blood T cell repertoires in COVID-19. Measured with immunoSEQ multiplex PCR; TCRdb has only the in-frame clones, and not every one. The table has approximately 110,000 clones, about 80% seen once. Specimen: peripheral blood. Source of these receptors: a woman in her 40s with acute or convalescent COVID-19. CDR3s include the opening cysteine and the closing phenylalanine or tryptophan. D genes are given only for firm matches.

v_call: TRBV5-1
d_call: .
cdr3_aa: CASAESSYEQYF

v_call: TRBV4-1
d_call: .
cdr3_aa: CASSQSHFTSPPYDTQYF

v_call: TRBV3-1/TRBV3-2
d_call: TRBD1
cdr3_aa: CASSPSPGQLEKLFF

v_call: TRBV12-3/TRBV12-4
d_call: .
cdr3_aa: CASSFLHEQYF

v_call: TRBV19
d_call: TRBD2
cdr3_aa: CASSIGGVVYEQYF

v_call: TRBV7-8
d_call: TRBD1
cdr3_aa: CASSFDRDNEQFF

v_call: TRBV30
d_call: .
cdr3_aa: CAWSLTQNYGYTF

v_call: TRBV7-3
d_call: TRBD2
cdr3_aa: CASSFSGGDSGANVLTF

v_call: TRBV11-3
d_call: TRBD1
cdr3_aa: CASSLDGQGHEQYF

v_call: TRBV12-3/TRBV12-4
d_call: .
cdr3_aa: CASNDPPGGELFF

v_call: TRBV30
d_call: .
cdr3_aa: CAWSTGPGYTF

v_call: TRBV2
d_call: .
cdr3_aa: CATRSLGGTDTQYF

v_call: TRBV25-1
d_call: .
cdr3_aa: CASSGDVSGNTIYF

v_call: TRBV19
d_call: .
cdr3_aa: CASSIGWARGDTQYF

v_call: TRBV7-7
d_call: TRBD1
cdr3_aa: CASSWDRDTGELFF

v_call: TRBV12-3/TRBV12-4
d_call: .
cdr3_aa: CASSLLLNTEAFF

v_call: TRBV29-1
d_call: TRBD1
cdr3_aa: CSVEGQGANGYTF

v_call: TRBV6-5
d_call: .
cdr3_aa: CASRQGATNEKLFF

v_call: TRBV5-1
d_call: TRBD1
cdr3_aa: CASGDRGQTEAFF

v_call: TRBV10-3
d_call: TRBD2
cdr3_aa: CAISDRRGAHEQYF

v_call: TRBV7-8
d_call: TRBD1
cdr3_aa: CASSLWSFMGQGAYEQYF

v_call: TRBV7-9
d_call: TRBD1
cdr3_aa: CASSLGTGLNYGYTF